These 18 T cell receptor beta chains share one sample of origin, sequenced in a study of PD-L1 blockade in urothelial cancer. The time point is: peripheral blood 6 weeks after treatment start. Sequencing used immunoSEQ multiplex PCR; TCRdb keeps in-frame clones, though not all of them. The sample has around 50,000 clones, roughly 88% seen once. The source was PBMCs, collected around atezolizumab (anti-PD-L1) treatment. The receptor set was obtained from a man aged 50 or older with urothelial cancer.

V gene TRBV11-2 combines with J gene TRBJ2-7, with 10 bases identical to TRBD1. V was clipped by 5 bases and J by 0 bases; unmatched bases: 13. Germline CDR1 and CDR2: SGHAT and FQNNGV. The CDR3 sequence is 18 residues long. The CDR3 here is CASSHHGTGAPSSYEQYF. CDR3 in DNA: TGTGCCAGCAGCCACCACGGGACAGGGGCCCCGAGCTCCTACGAGCAGTACTTC.

J is TRBJ2-1 and V is TRBV5-4, with 8 nucleotides matching TRBD1. Losses at the gene ends were 4 bases for V and 7 bases for J; bases not matched to a gene: 4. Germline V gene sequence: CDR1 SGHNT, CDR2 YYREEE (reference sequence). CDR3 length equals 13 residues. Here the CDR3 DNA reads TGTGCCAGCAGCCCACAGGGGGAGAATGAGCAGTTCTTC. It codes for CASSPQGENEQFF.

This sequence joins TRBV27 and TRBJ2-6; the D gene is possibly TRBD2 (5 bases). Trimming took 7 bases from V and 0 from J, leaving 16 bases between them. Per germline, CDR1 MNHEY and CDR2 SMNVEV (reference sequence). The length of the CDR3 is 17 residues. The DNA for the CDR3 is TGTGCCAGCACCCCCCGGACTGTAAACTCTGGGGCCAACGTCCTGACTTTC. This encodes CASTPRTVNSGANVLTF.

This chain links TRBV29-1 with TRBJ2-2; 7 positions agree with TRBD2. The CDR3 has 13 residues. Trimming took 7 bases from V and 4 from J; bases not matched to a gene: 6. Germline V lookup: CDR1 SQVTM, CDR2 ANQGSEA. The CDR3: CSAREVGTGELFF. Here the CDR3 DNA reads TGCAGCGCCCGGGAGGTGGGCACCGGGGAGCTGTTTTTT.

The J gene is TRBJ1-2, the V gene TRBV5-3; 7 nucleotides line up with TRBD1. TRBV5-3 is an ORF for which the function is uncertain. J was trimmed by 7 bases and V by 0 bases; bases with no gene match: 6. CDR3 length: 14 residues. The CDR3 region is CARSLASGQPGYTF. The CDR3 bases are TGTGCCAGAAGCTTGGCGTCGGGACAGCCTGGCTACACCTTC.

The V and J genes are TRBV21-1 and TRBJ2-7; TRBD2 is taken as the D call from the table, unchecked against the DNA. TRBV21-1 is recorded as a pseudogene. There are 14 residues in the CDR3. CDR3 residues: CASSLPGLMYEQYF. The CDR3, as DNA: TGTGCCAGCAGCCTTCCGGGACTAATGTACGAGCAGTACTTC.

This clone was picked up one time. The chain recombines TRBV7-3 with TRBJ2-5; TRBD2 aligns across 7 bases. Germline CDR1 reads SGHTA; CDR2 reads FQGTGA. The CDR3 is 16 amino acids. With 1 base clipped from V and 1 base from J, the junction kept 6 bases outside the gene matches. CDR3: CASSLNSAGSQETQYF. CDR3 coding DNA: TGTGCCAGCAGCTTAAACTCAGCGGGGAGCCAAGAGACCCAGTACTTC.

With respect to this clone: The sample carries other DNA sequences with the same CDR3. This chain links TRBV5-1 with TRBJ2-5; D ambiguous. Trimming pared 0 bases from V and 5 bases from J, leaving 5 bases between. The CDR3 totals 12 residues. Germline lookup yields CDR1 SGHRS and CDR2 YFSETQ. As DNA, the CDR3 is TGCGCCAGCAGCTTGGCCGGGGAGACCCAGTACTTC. The encoded protein is CASSLAGETQYF.

This chain joins TRBV15 and TRBJ1-5; 7 nucleotides line up with TRBD1. V lost 4 bases and J lost 7; bases outside the gene matches: 13. Germline V gives CDR1 LNHNV, CDR2 YYDKDF (reference sequence). CDR3 length: 16 residues. CDR3 sequence: CATSTADRRRGQPQHF. The CDR3 bases are TGTGCCACCAGCACGGCGGACAGGCGGCGTGGACAGCCCCAGCATTTT.

J is TRBJ2-1 and V is TRBV5-1; D is unresolved. This CDR3 contains 13 residues. CDR1 is SGHRS and CDR2 is YFSETQ in the germline V gene. Trimming took off 0 bases at V and 4 bases at J, with 5 bases between the two ends. The CDR3 DNA sequence: TGCGCCAGCAGCTTGGGCACTTACAATGAGCAGTTCTTC. The encoded protein is CASSLGTYNEQFF.

The count of this clone is one. The chain combines TRBV4-2 with TRBJ2-2; 7 nucleotides align to TRBD1. The germline V gene encodes CDR1 LGHNA and CDR2 YNFKEQ. The CDR3 covers 16 residues. V was pared by 3 bases and J by 6 bases, with 10 bases of the junction left unmatched. For the CDR3, the DNA is TGTGCCAGCAGCCAGCGCCCGGGACAGTTTGCCGGGGAGCTGTTTTTT. The encoded protein is CASSQRPGQFAGELFF.

This sequence joins TRBV6-5 and TRBJ2-1; TRBD1 matches 9 bases. Trimming took 4 bases from V and 4 from J; bases not matched to a gene: 5. Germline V gene lookup returns CDR1 MNHEY and CDR2 SVGAGI. The CDR3 is 15 amino acids. DNA for the CDR3: TGTGCCAGCAGTTTGACCGGGACAGGGTACAATGAGCAGTTCTTC. Translated, it gives CASSLTGTGYNEQFF.

The CDR3, as DNA: TGTGCCTGGACTGTCGGGGGGTTGGGCAATCAGCCCCAGCATTTT. It translates to CAWTVGGLGNQPQHF. V gene TRBV30 combines with J gene TRBJ1-5; a possible D gene is TRBD1 (5 bases). This CDR3 contains 15 residues. Trimming shortened V by 4 bases and J by 2 bases, and 15 bases separated the two germline ends. The germline V gene encodes CDR1 GTSNPN and CDR2 SVGIG (reference sequence).

This CDR3 is CASSLWQGRRDTEAFF. For the CDR3, the DNA is TGTGCCAGCAGTTTATGGCAGGGTAGGAGGGACACTGAAGCTTTCTTT. This sequence joins TRBV28 and TRBJ1-1; TRBD1 is a possible D gene (5 bases). The CDR3 runs 16 residues. V gave up 0 bases and J gave up 3 bases, with 14 bases separating them. Germline CDR1 and CDR2: MDHEN and SYDVKM.

The chain uses TRBV18 and TRBJ2-1; TRBD2 is a possible D gene (7 bases). With 5 bases removed from V and 10 bases from J, the gap between germline ends came to 15 bases. The germline gives CDR1 KGHSH, CDR2 LQKENI. This CDR3 has 13 residues. The CDR3 spells CASSSSGGIEQFF. The DNA of the CDR3 is TGTGCCAGCTCAAGTTCGGGGGGCATAGAGCAGTTCTTC. The variable domain in full, with the rest retrieved from reference TRBV18 and TRBJ2-1, is NAGVMQNPRHLVRRRGQEARLRCSPMKGHSHVYWYRQLPEEGLKFMVYLQKENIIDESGMPKERFSAEFPKEGPSILRIQQVVRGDSAAYFCASSSSGGIEQFFGPGTRLTVL.

CDR3 nucleotide sequence: TGTGCCAGCTCGTTTCTAGCGGAAGAGACCCAGTACTTC. This gives the protein CASSFLAEETQYF. The V call is TRBV6-5, the J call TRBJ2-5, with 7 bases lining up with TRBD2. There are 13 residues in the CDR3. Germline-derived CDR1 and CDR2 are MNHEY and SVGAGI. Trimming cost V 8 bases and J 3 bases; bases outside gene matches: 6.

The chain has TRBV19 and TRBJ1-4, with D tentatively TRBD1 (5 bases). Trimming took 3 bases from V and 0 from J, leaving 14 bases between them. This CDR3 has 17 residues. Germline CDR1 reads LNHDA; CDR2 reads SQIVND (reference sequence). The DNA of the CDR3 is TGTGCCAGTAGTATCCGGACACCGGTTGCAACTAATGAAAAACTGTTTTTT. It codes for CASSIRTPVATNEKLFF.

The genes are TRBV7-9 and TRBJ2-3; 7 nucleotides align to TRBD1. This CDR3 has 15 residues. V gave up 4 bases and J gave up 2 bases; unmatched junction bases: 6. Germline CDR1 reads SEHNR; CDR2 reads FQNEAQ (reference sequence). The CDR3 reads CASSSPTGLTDTQYF. CDR3 bases: TGTGCCAGCAGCTCTCCGACAGGGCTCACAGATACGCAGTATTTT. Drawing the rest from reference TRBV7-9 and TRBJ2-3, the complete variable domain is DTGVSQNPRHKITKRGQNVTFRCDPISEHNRLYWYRQTLGQGPEFLTYFQNEAQLEKSRLLSDRFSAERPKGSFSTLEIQRTEQGDSAMYLCASSSPTGLTDTQYFGPGTRLTVL.